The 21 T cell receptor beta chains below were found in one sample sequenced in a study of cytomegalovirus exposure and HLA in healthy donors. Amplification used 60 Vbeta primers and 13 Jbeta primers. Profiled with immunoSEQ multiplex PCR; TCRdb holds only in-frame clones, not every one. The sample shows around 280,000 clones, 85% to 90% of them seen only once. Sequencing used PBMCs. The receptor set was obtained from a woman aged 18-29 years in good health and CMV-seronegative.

The CDR3: CASSISQGTGNTIYF. DNA for the CDR3: TGTGCCAGCAGCATCTCCCAGGGAACTGGAAACACCATATATTTT. J is TRBJ1-3 and V is TRBV7-2; the D gene is possibly TRBD1 (5 bases). CDR3 length: 15 amino acids. V was trimmed by 5 bases and J by 2 bases, leaving 13 bases between them. Germline V gene lookup returns CDR1 SGHTA and CDR2 FQGNSA.

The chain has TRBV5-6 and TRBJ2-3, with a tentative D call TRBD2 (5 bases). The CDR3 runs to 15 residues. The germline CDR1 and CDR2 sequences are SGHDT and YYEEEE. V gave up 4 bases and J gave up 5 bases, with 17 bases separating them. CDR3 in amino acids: CASSGREGLIDTQYF. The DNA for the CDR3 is TGTGCCAGCAGCGGGCGTGAGGGATTGATAGATACGCAGTATTTT.

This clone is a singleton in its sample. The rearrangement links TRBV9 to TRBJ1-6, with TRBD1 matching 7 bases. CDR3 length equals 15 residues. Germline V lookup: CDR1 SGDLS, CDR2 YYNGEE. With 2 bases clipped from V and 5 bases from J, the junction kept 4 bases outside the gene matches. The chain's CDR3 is CASSVAGGNNSPLHF. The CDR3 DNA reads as TGTGCCAGCAGCGTGGCAGGGGGTAATAATTCACCCCTCCACTTT.

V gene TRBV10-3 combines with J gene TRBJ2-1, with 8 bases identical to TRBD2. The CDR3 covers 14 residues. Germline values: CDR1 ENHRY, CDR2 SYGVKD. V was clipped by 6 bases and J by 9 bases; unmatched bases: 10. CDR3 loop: CAISTGGPGGEQFF. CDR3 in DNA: TGTGCCATCAGCACGGGGGGGCCTGGCGGTGAGCAGTTCTTC.

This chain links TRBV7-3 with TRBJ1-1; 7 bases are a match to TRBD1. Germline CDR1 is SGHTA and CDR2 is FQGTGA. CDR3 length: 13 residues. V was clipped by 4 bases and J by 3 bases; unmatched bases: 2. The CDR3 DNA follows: TGTGCCAGCAGCTCTCAGGGGGACACTGAAGCTTTCTTT. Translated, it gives CASSSQGDTEAFF.

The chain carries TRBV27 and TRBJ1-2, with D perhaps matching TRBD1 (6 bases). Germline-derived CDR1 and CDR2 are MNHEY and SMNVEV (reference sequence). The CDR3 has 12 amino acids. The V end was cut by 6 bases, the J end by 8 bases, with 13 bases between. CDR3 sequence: CASRLQGEGYTF. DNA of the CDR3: TGTGCCAGCAGACTACAGGGTGAGGGCTACACCTTC.

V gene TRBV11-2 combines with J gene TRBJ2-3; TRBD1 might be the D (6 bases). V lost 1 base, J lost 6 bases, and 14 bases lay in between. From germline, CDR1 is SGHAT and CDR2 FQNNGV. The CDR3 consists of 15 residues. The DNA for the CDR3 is TGTGCCAGCAGCTTAGCTACAGGGTGGGTGGATACGCAGTATTTT. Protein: CASSLATGWVDTQYF.

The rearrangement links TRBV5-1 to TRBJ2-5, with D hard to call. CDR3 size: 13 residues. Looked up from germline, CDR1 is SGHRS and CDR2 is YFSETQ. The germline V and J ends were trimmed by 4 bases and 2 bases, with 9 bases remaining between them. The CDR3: CASSEVTQETQYF. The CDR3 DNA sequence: TGCGCCAGCAGCGAGGTTACGCAAGAGACCCAGTACTTC.

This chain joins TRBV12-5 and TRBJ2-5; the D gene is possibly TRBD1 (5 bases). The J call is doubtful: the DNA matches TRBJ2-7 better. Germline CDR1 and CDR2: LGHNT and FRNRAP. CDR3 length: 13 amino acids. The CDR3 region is CASDERQRYEQYF. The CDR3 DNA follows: TGTGCTAGTGATGAGAGACAGAGATACGAGCAGTACTTC.

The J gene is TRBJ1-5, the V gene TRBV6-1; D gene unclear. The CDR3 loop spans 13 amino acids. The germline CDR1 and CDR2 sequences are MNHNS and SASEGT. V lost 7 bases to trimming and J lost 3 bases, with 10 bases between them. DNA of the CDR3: TGTGCCAGCATCGAGCGGTTCAATCAGCCCCAGCATTTT. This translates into CASIERFNQPQHF.

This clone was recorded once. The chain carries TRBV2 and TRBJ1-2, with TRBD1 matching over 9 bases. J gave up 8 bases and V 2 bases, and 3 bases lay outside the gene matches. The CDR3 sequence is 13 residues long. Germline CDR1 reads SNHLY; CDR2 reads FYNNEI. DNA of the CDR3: TGTGCCAGCAGTGAAAGGGACAGGGAGGGCTACACCTTC. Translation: CASSERDREGYTF.

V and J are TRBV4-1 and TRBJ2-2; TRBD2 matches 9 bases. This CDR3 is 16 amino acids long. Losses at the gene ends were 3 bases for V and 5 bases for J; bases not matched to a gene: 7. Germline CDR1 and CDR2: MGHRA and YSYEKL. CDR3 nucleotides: TGCGCCAGCAGCCACGGACTAGCGAGACTTACCGGGGAGCTGTTTTTT. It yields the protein CASSHGLARLTGELFF.

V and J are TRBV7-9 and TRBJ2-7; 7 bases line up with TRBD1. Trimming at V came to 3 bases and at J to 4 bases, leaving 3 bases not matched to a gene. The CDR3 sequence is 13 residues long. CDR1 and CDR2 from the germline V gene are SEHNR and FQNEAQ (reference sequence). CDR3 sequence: CASSFQGVYEQYF. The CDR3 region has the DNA TGTGCCAGCAGCTTTCAGGGGGTGTACGAGCAGTACTTC.

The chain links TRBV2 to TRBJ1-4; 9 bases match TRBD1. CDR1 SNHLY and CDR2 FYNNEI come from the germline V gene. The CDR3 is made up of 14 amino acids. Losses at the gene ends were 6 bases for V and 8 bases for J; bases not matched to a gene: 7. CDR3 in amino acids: CASSDRTGEEKLFF. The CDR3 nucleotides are TGTGCCAGCAGCGACAGGACAGGGGAGGAAAAACTGTTTTTT.

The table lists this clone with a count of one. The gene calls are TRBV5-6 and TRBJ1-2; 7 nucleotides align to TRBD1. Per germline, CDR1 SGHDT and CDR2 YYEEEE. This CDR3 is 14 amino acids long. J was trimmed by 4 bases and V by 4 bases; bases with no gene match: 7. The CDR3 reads CASSPRQGTYGYTF. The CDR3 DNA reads TGTGCCAGCAGCCCTAGACAGGGCACCTATGGCTACACCTTC.

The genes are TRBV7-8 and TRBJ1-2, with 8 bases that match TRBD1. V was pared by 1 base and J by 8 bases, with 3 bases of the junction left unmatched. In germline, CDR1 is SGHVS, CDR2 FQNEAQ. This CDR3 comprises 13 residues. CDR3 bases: TGTGCCAGCAGCTTAGGACAGGGGAGCGGCTACACCTTC. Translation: CASSLGQGSGYTF.

This CDR3 is CASGLAGWETQYF. In DNA, the CDR3 is TGTGCCAGCGGTCTAGCGGGGTGGGAGACCCAGTACTTC. This chain uses TRBV6-5 with TRBJ2-5, with 9 bases identical to TRBD2. Germline CDR1 is MNHEY and CDR2 is SVGAGI. The CDR3 spans 13 residues. The ends lost 8 bases at V and 5 bases at J; junction bases unmatched: 6.

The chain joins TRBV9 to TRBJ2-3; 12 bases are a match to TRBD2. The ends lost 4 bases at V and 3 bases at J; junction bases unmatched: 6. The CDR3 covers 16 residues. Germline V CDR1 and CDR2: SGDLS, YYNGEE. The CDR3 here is CASSTPSGGATDTQYF. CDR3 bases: TGTGCCAGCAGCACTCCTAGCGGGGGGGCGACAGATACGCAGTATTTT. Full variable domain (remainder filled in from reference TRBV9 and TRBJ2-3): DSGVTQTPKHLITATGQRVTLRCSPRSGDLSVYWYQQSLDQGLQFLIQYYNGEERAKGNILERFSAQQFPDLHSELNLSSLELGDSALYFCASSTPSGGATDTQYFGPGTRLTVL.

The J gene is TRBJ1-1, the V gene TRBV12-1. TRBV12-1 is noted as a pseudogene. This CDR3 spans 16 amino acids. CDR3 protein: CASTPISFPLNTEAFF. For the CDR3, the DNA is TGTGCCAGCACCCCAATAAGCTTTCCGCTGAACACTGAAGCTTTCTTT.

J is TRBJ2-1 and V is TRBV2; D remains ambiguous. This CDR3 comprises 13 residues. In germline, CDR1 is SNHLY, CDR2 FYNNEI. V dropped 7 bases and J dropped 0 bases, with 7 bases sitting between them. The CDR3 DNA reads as TGTGCCAGCACCGGTAGCTCCTACAATGAGCAGTTCTTC. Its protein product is CASTGSSYNEQFF.

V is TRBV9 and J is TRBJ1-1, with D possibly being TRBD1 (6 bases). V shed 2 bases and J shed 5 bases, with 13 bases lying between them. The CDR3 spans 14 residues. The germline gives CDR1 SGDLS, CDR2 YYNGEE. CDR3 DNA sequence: TGTGCCAGCAGCGTTGGGGGCAGCTTTACTGAAGCTTTCTTT. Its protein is CASSVGGSFTEAFF.